The 32 T cell receptor beta chains below were found in one sample sequenced in a study of post-analysis software for immune sequencing data. Study-level results: Patients carried several TRBV segments more frequently than controls did, and TRBV5-6, TRBV5-1 and TRBV20-1 were among them.

TCR beta libraries were prepared from cDNA with unique molecular identifiers. TCRdb itself ran the PCR reads through MiXCR, one entry per CDR3 protein. The table has 800,000 to 950,000 distinct CDR3 sequences, 53% seen once; the top ten hold over 4%. Which antigens these TCRs recognize remains unknown. What was sequenced was blood. Source of these receptors: a girl between 10 and 17 years old with multiple sclerosis.

This chain links TRBV6-5 with TRBJ1-3; TRBD1 agrees at 7 bases. V gave up 6 bases and J gave up 5 bases; unmatched junction bases: 10. CDR1 MNHEY and CDR2 SVGAGI come from the germline V gene. The CDR3 is 15 amino acids. The CDR3 sequence: CASSPRRGNRNTIYF. CDR3 in DNA: TGTGCCAGCAGCCCCCGCAGGGGGAATCGAAACACCATATATTTT.

This clonotype occurred a few times. The J gene is TRBJ1-1, the V gene TRBV20-1; D perhaps matches TRBD1 (5 bases). CDR3 length: 12 amino acids. Deletions cut 3 bases from V and 3 bases from J, with 8 bases between. The germline gives CDR1 DFQATT, CDR2 SNEGSKA (reference sequence). This chain's CDR3 is CSASRGDTEAFF. The CDR3 DNA follows: TGCAGTGCTAGTAGAGGGGACACTGAAGCTTTCTTT.

This clonotype was picked up a small number of times. The chain has TRBV3-1 and TRBJ2-7; the D gene is possibly TRBD2 (6 bases). V lost 7 bases, J lost 2 bases, and 9 bases lay in between. The CDR3 length is 12 residues. CDR1 is LGHDT, CDR2 YNNKEL, per germline (reference sequence). The CDR3 sequence: CASTGDPYEQYF. The DNA of the CDR3 is TGTGCCAGCACGGGGGATCCCTACGAGCAGTACTTC.

The J gene is TRBJ2-7, the V gene TRBV11-2; D remains ambiguous. The CDR3 consists of 16 residues. With 0 bases removed from V and 2 bases from J, the gap between germline ends came to 14 bases. Germline CDR1 and CDR2: SGHAT and FQNNGV. CDR3 nucleotide sequence: TGTGCCAGCAGCTTAGAACTAACGGGTTACACCTACGAGCAGTACTTC. As protein: CASSLELTGYTYEQYF.

This clonotype was recorded a few times. The J gene is TRBJ2-7, the V gene TRBV29-1; TRBD1 might be the D (5 bases). V was pared by 2 bases and J by 4 bases, with 15 bases between. Germline V lookup: CDR1 SQVTM, CDR2 ANQGSEA. The CDR3 sequence is 14 residues long. The CDR3 reads CSVEIQDTLYEQYF. DNA for the CDR3: TGCAGCGTTGAAATCCAGGACACCTTATACGAGCAGTACTTC.

The chain combines TRBV5-1 with TRBJ1-1; D is possibly TRBD1 (5 bases). Trimming took off 4 bases at V and 0 bases at J, with 10 bases between the two ends. Looked up from germline, CDR1 is SGHRS and CDR2 is YFSETQ. The CDR3 length is 14 residues. CDR3 region: CASSAQALNTEAFF. As DNA, the CDR3 is TGCGCCAGCAGCGCACAGGCTCTGAACACTGAAGCTTTCTTT.

V gene TRBV6-1 combines with J gene TRBJ2-7, with TRBD2 matching over 15 bases. Trimming cost V 5 bases and J 2 bases; bases outside gene matches: 4. In germline, CDR1 is MNHNS, CDR2 SASEGT. The CDR3 totals 16 residues. CDR3 coding DNA: TGTGCCAGCAGTCCCTGGACTAGCGGGGGGGCCTACGAGCAGTACTTC. Translation gives CASSPWTSGGAYEQYF.

CDR3 sequence: CASSFSPHGGSMNTEAFF. In DNA form, the CDR3 reads TGTGCCAGCAGCTTCTCTCCCCATGGAGGTAGCATGAACACTGAAGCTTTCTTT. The V gene is TRBV7-9, the J gene TRBJ1-1; the D is unclear. Per the germline V gene, CDR1 is SEHNR and CDR2 is FQNEAQ (reference sequence). The CDR3 runs 18 residues. V was cut by 3 bases and J by 0 bases, with 20 bases left in between.

This rearrangement joins TRBV9 to TRBJ2-5; the D gene could be TRBD1 or TRBD2 (5 bases each). Germline CDR1 reads SGDLS; CDR2 reads YYNGEE. The CDR3 has 15 residues. V was pared by 4 bases and J by 4 bases, with 17 bases between. CDR3 protein: CASSSRDRTAETQYF. The DNA of the CDR3 is TGTGCCAGCAGCTCCCGGGACCGAACAGCAGAGACCCAGTACTTC.

This clonotype was counted a few times. V gene TRBV12-3 or TRBV12-4 combines with J gene TRBJ2-4, with D tentatively TRBD1 (6 bases). TRBJ2-7 matches the DNA end more closely, so the J call is doubtful. CDR3 length: 13 amino acids. CDR3 nucleotides: TGTGCCAGCAGTCGGGACACAGCCTACGAGCAGTACTTC. Translating it yields CASSRDTAYEQYF.

The chain recombines TRBV5-5 with TRBJ2-6; possibly TRBD1 for D (6 bases). There are 15 residues in the CDR3. Between the trimmed V and J ends, which lost 6 bases and 0 bases, there was a span of 10 bases. Germline loops: CDR1 SGHKS, CDR2 YYEKEE (reference sequence). The DNA for the CDR3 is TGTGCCAGCACCTGGACAGCCTCTGGGGCCAACGTCCTGACTTTC. It codes for CASTWTASGANVLTF.

Turning to this clonotype: The junction departs from germline at one end; a sequencing error may be responsible. V usage is TRBV2 and J usage is TRBJ2-5, with 7 bases that match TRBD2. Looked up from germline, CDR1 is SNHLY and CDR2 is FYNNEI. The CDR3 is made up of 13 amino acids. CDR3 sequence: CVSPGGLQETQYF. CDR3 DNA: TGTGTCAGCCCCGGGGGACTACAAGAGACCCAGTACTTC.

CDR3 nucleotides: TGCGCCAGCAGCGTCATAGCAGAGACCTACGAGCAGTACTTC. It encodes CASSVIAETYEQYF. This rearrangement joins TRBV5-1 to TRBJ2-7, with unresolved D. CDR1 SGHRS and CDR2 YFSETQ come from the germline V gene. CDR3 size: 14 residues. V was shortened by 4 bases and J by 2 bases, with 13 bases between the two germline ends.

The genes are TRBV10-3 and TRBJ2-5; maybe TRBD2 (5 bases). The V and J ends lost 3 bases and 1 base respectively, with 9 bases between them. The V gene's germline CDR1 is ENHRY and CDR2 SYGVKD. This CDR3 is built from 14 residues. This chain's CDR3 is CAISDQAAQETQYF. The CDR3 DNA follows: TGTGCCATCAGTGACCAAGCGGCCCAAGAGACCCAGTACTTC.

This clonotype appeared a few times. V is TRBV20-1 and J is TRBJ2-3; a possible D gene is TRBD2 (6 bases). V was cut by 6 bases and J by 4 bases, with 20 bases left in between. Germline V gives CDR1 DFQATT, CDR2 SNEGSKA (reference sequence). The CDR3 consists of 15 residues. This chain's CDR3 is CSAEAGLAGSDTQYF. The CDR3 region has the DNA TGCAGTGCCGAGGCGGGGCTGGCGGGGTCAGATACGCAGTATTTT.

The rearrangement joins TRBV24-1 to TRBJ2-5; D is ambiguous. This CDR3 region has 13 residues. Germline CDR1 reads KGHDR; CDR2 reads SFDVKD. Trimming took 2 bases from V and 5 from J, leaving 8 bases between them. CDR3 sequence reads: CATSDSTWETQYF. The CDR3 DNA reads as TGTGCCACCAGTGATTCGACCTGGGAGACCCAGTACTTC.

The chain recombines TRBV4-1 with TRBJ1-5, with unresolved D. V was cut by 2 bases and J by 3 bases, with 5 bases left in between. Per germline, CDR1 MGHRA and CDR2 YSYEKL. CDR3 length equals 13 residues. The DNA for the CDR3 is TGCGCCAGCAGCCAATTAATCAATCAGCCCCAGCATTTT. It specifies CASSQLINQPQHF.

V is TRBV5-1 and J is TRBJ2-3; no definite D call. Trimming shortened V by 0 bases and J by 4 bases, and 12 bases separated the two germline ends. Germline V gene lookup returns CDR1 SGHRS and CDR2 YFSETQ. The CDR3 contains 15 residues. CDR3: CASSLEPIGPDTQYF. CDR3 DNA sequence: TGCGCCAGCAGCTTGGAGCCCATAGGTCCAGATACGCAGTATTTT.

This clonotype was picked up a small number of times. This sequence joins TRBV18 and TRBJ2-5; D is unclear. Germline V gives CDR1 KGHSH, CDR2 LQKENI. V lost 0 bases, J lost 2 bases, and 13 bases lay in between. This CDR3 is 16 amino acids long. CDR3 in amino acids: CASSPPSPGNQETQYF. CDR3 DNA sequence: TGTGCCAGCTCACCACCATCCCCAGGCAATCAAGAGACCCAGTACTTC. The whole variable domain, filled in from reference TRBV18 and TRBJ2-5, reads NAGVMQNPRHLVRRRGQEARLRCSPMKGHSHVYWYRQLPEEGLKFMVYLQKENIIDESGMPKERFSAEFPKEGPSILRIQQVVRGDSAAYFCASSPPSPGNQETQYFGPGTRLLVL.

Worth noting for this clonotype: A junction end diverges from the germline sequence, so it may reflect a read error. V usage is TRBV13 and J usage is TRBJ1-2, with D uncertain. The CDR3 runs 14 residues. CDR1 PRHDT and CDR2 FYEKMQ come from the germline V gene (reference sequence). The CDR3 DNA follows: TGTGCCAGCAGCTTAGCAACTACCCTGGCCGGCTTCACCTTC. Translating gives CASSLATTLAGFTF.

The chain is built from TRBV20-1 and TRBJ2-6; 9 bases map to TRBD2. The CDR3 is made up of 19 amino acids. The V gene end was trimmed by 3 bases and the J gene end by 0 bases; junction bases not matched to a gene: 12. From germline, CDR1 is DFQATT and CDR2 SNEGSKA (reference sequence). DNA for the CDR3: TGCAGTGCTAGCGAAGCGGGAGGACCGGGTAGCTCTGGGGCCAACGTCCTGACTTTC. Protein: CSASEAGGPGSSGANVLTF.

CDR3 sequence: CASSLGGRGKTGANVLTF. CDR3 DNA sequence: TGCGCCAGCAGCCTGGGCGGCAGGGGTAAGACTGGGGCCAACGTCCTGACTTTC. J is TRBJ2-6 and V is TRBV4-1; D possibly corresponds to TRBD1 (6 bases). The CDR3 runs 18 residues. V was cut by 4 bases and J by 2 bases, with 18 bases left in between. Germline CDR1 and CDR2: MGHRA and YSYEKL.

The rearrangement joins TRBV7-2 to TRBJ1-5; 10 bases agree with TRBD1. There are 16 residues in the CDR3. Germline V gene data show CDR1 as SGHTA and CDR2 as FQGNSA. V lost 3 bases, J lost 6 bases, and 8 bases stayed unmatched. The CDR3 nucleotides read TGTGCCAGCAGCTTGGGGGACAGGGGAGGGAGTCAGCCCCAGCATTTT. This encodes CASSLGDRGGSQPQHF.

The DNA of the CDR3 is TGCAGCGTTGAAGATCTGGCGACGGATACGCAGTATTTT. Encoded protein: CSVEDLATDTQYF. J is TRBJ2-3 and V is TRBV29-1; the D is unclear. The CDR3 loop spans 13 amino acids. The germline V and J ends were trimmed by 0 bases and 6 bases, with 10 bases remaining between them. Per the germline V gene, CDR1 is SQVTM and CDR2 is ANQGSEA.

This clonotype was observed a few times. V gene TRBV20-1 combines with J gene TRBJ2-4, with 10 nucleotides matching TRBD1. Germline CDR1 and CDR2: DFQATT and SNEGSKA (reference sequence). This CDR3 contains 15 residues. The V segment lost 5 bases and the J segment 0 bases; nucleotides outside the gene matches: 4. As DNA, the CDR3 is TGCAGTGCTTGGGACAGGGGTATAGCCAAAAACATTCAGTACTTC. Translated, it gives CSAWDRGIAKNIQYF.

This clonotype was observed a few times. The chain combines TRBV4-1 with TRBJ2-4; 8 bases fit TRBD2. The CDR3 spans 18 residues. Trimming cost V 2 bases and J 8 bases; bases outside gene matches: 17. CDR1 is MGHRA, CDR2 YSYEKL, per germline. CDR3 DNA: TGCGCCAGCAGCCAATTTCCCAGCCATGCGGGAGGCGGAGACATTCAGTACTTC. This encodes CASSQFPSHAGGGDIQYF.

J is TRBJ2-7 and V is TRBV15, with 11 bases aligning to TRBD2. This CDR3 contains 17 residues. Germline values: CDR1 LNHNV, CDR2 YYDKDF (reference sequence). With 0 bases clipped from V and 1 base from J, the junction kept 5 bases outside the gene matches. The CDR3 spells CATSRDWASGRSYEQYF. CDR3 in DNA: TGTGCCACCAGCAGAGATTGGGCTAGCGGGAGGTCCTACGAGCAGTACTTC.

This clonotype was found once. A read error may account for a junction end that differs from germline. The chain recombines TRBV7-3 with TRBJ1-1, with 8 bases that match TRBD1. This CDR3 is 12 amino acids long. Looked up from germline, CDR1 is SGHTA and CDR2 is FQGTGA. CDR3 DNA: TGTGCCGGCAGTTTTCAGGGGGCGACAGCTTTCTTT. Its translation is CAGSFQGATAFF.

This chain uses TRBV5-1 with TRBJ2-1; 10 nucleotides line up with TRBD2. The V gene end was trimmed by 4 bases and the J gene end by 6 bases; junction bases not matched to a gene: 13. Germline CDR1 reads SGHRS; CDR2 reads YFSETQ. The CDR3 contains 17 residues. The DNA of the CDR3 is TGCGCCAGCAGCCTGTGGAGTCTAGCGGGAGATAGCAATGAGCAGTTCTTC. Amino acid sequence: CASSLWSLAGDSNEQFF.

DNA for the CDR3: TGCAGTGCTAGAGATCAGGGGAGCGTGGTGAACACTGAAGCTTTCTTT. Its translation: CSARDQGSVVNTEAFF. The genes are TRBV20-1 and TRBJ1-1, with D possibly TRBD1 on 6 matching bases. This CDR3 contains 16 residues. V lost 0 bases and J lost 0, with 14 bases in between. Per germline, CDR1 DFQATT and CDR2 SNEGSKA (reference sequence).

This rearrangement joins TRBV3-1 to TRBJ2-3; 9 bases match TRBD2. The CDR3 is 15 residues long. With 4 bases clipped from V and 6 bases from J, the junction kept 8 bases outside the gene matches. CDR1 is LGHDT and CDR2 is YNNKEL in the germline V gene (reference sequence). The CDR3 is CASSPLAGEGDTQYF. The CDR3 nucleotides are TGTGCCAGCAGCCCTTTAGCGGGAGAAGGTGATACGCAGTATTTT.

V is TRBV7-2 and J is TRBJ2-5; TRBD1 matches at 11 bases. The closer fit of TRBJ2-7 to the DNA end suggests the J call may be wrong. The germline V gene encodes CDR1 SGHTA and CDR2 FQGNSA. The CDR3 runs 14 residues. The CDR3 reads CASSPWTGGVEQYF. The CDR3, as DNA: TGTGCCAGCAGCCCGTGGACAGGGGGCGTCGAGCAGTACTTC.